The rows below give T cell receptor beta chains drawn from one sample of a study of radiotherapy plus CTLA-4 blockade in lung cancer. Method: immunoSEQ multiplex PCR; TCRdb's copy keeps in-frame clones and lacks some. The sample includes tens of thousands of clones, roughly 78% of them seen just once. Here the sequenced sample was peripheral blood, taken from a patient treated with radiotherapy plus ipilimumab. Receptors were obtained from a human donor with non-small cell lung cancer who had a complete response to radiotherapy plus ipilimumab. The CDR3 runs from the conserved cysteine through the conserved F or W. The D gene is left open where the match is weak. Clone size appears in some rows only: once, few, many, or a class for an expanded clone.

d_call,v_call,j_call,clone_size,cdr3_aa,cdr3_nt
TRBD2,TRBV29-1,TRBJ2-1,-,CSVILAGGSPYNEQFF,TGCAGCGTTATCCTAGCGGGTGGATCCCCCTACAATGAGCAGTTCTTC
-,TRBV6-5,TRBJ2-1,-,CASSSTGIEFF,TGTGCCAGCAGCTCCACAGGGATAGAGTTCTTC
-,TRBV7-8,TRBJ2-5,-,CASSKGLNQETQYF,TGTGCCAGCTCAAAGGGACTTAACCAAGAGACCCAGTACTTC
-,TRBV7-2,TRBJ2-7,-,CASTIGRGASYEQYF,TGTGCCAGCACCATAGGACGGGGGGCATCCTACGAGCAGTACTTC
-,TRBV4-3,TRBJ1-4,-,CASSQQADSKLFF,TGCGCCAGCAGCCAACAGGCGGACAGCAAACTGTTTTTT
-,TRBV6-5,TRBJ1-1,few,CASSYSRRSTEAFF,TGTGCCAGCAGTTACTCGAGGAGGTCCACTGAAGCTTTCTTT
-,TRBV30,TRBJ2-5,-,CAWSVPRGQETQYF,TGTGCCTGGAGTGTACCCAGAGGACAAGAGACCCAGTACTTC
-,TRBV5-1,TRBJ1-1,-,CASSPGDRVTEAFF,TGCGCCAGCAGCCCCGGTGACAGAGTGACTGAAGCTTTCTTT
-,TRBV30,TRBJ1-5,few,CAWSVLGTGGNQPQHF,TGTGCCTGGAGTGTATTGGGCACCGGGGGCAATCAGCCCCAGCATTTT
-,TRBV5-4,TRBJ2-7,-,CASSFTGAYEQYF,TGTGCCAGCAGCTTCACGGGGGCCTACGAGCAGTACTTC
TRBD2,TRBV19,TRBJ2-1,few,CASETTSGGKFNEQFF,TGTGCCAGTGAGACGACTAGCGGGGGGAAATTTAATGAGCAGTTCTTC
-,TRBV2,TRBJ2-5,-,CASSERPAFLQETQYF,TGTGCCAGCAGTGAAAGGCCAGCATTTCTGCAAGAGACCCAGTACTTC
-,TRBV5-6,TRBJ2-1,-,CASSPSDRRSYNEQFF,TGTGCCAGCAGCCCTTCGGACAGACGCTCCTACAATGAGCAGTTCTTC
TRBD1,TRBV5-6,TRBJ2-6,-,CASSTTGVRGANVLTF,TGTGCCAGCAGCACGACAGGGGTGAGGGGGGCCAACGTCCTGACTTTC
-,TRBV6-1,TRBJ1-5,-,CASSETENSNQPQHF,TGTGCCAGCAGTGAGACAGAGAATAGCAATCAGCCCCAGCATTTT
TRBD2,TRBV5-8,TRBJ2-1,-,CASSLPISGGAHEQFF,TGTGCCAGCAGCTTGCCCATTTCGGGGGGGGCCCATGAGCAGTTCTTC
TRBD1,TRBV9,TRBJ1-2,once,CASSVAGTGVYGYTF,TGTGCCAGCAGCGTAGCGGGGACAGGGGTCTATGGCTACACCTTC
TRBD1,TRBV7-8,TRBJ1-4,-,CASSWVPGQGGSEKLFF,TGTGCCAGCAGCTGGGTCCCGGGACAGGGAGGTAGCGAAAAACTGTTTTTT
-,TRBV5-6,TRBJ1-2,-,CASSLVSGSEGYTF,TGTGCCAGCAGCTTGGTATCCGGGTCTGAGGGCTACACCTTC
-,TRBV10-3,TRBJ2-1,-,CAISDSNPSYNEQFF,TGTGCCATCAGTGACAGCAACCCCTCCTACAATGAGCAGTTCTTC
TRBD1,TRBV5-1,TRBJ1-1,-,CASSLVAGGFESEAFF,TGCGCCAGCAGCCTGGTCGCAGGGGGCTTTGAGAGTGAAGCTTTCTTT
-,TRBV5-1,TRBJ1-2,-,CASSLGDGPYGYTF,TGCGCCAGCAGCTTAGGGGACGGACCCTATGGCTACACCTTC
-,TRBV18,TRBJ1-2,-,CASSPLGDGYTF,TGTGCCAGCTCACCACTCGGTGATGGCTACACCTTC
-,TRBV7-8,TRBJ2-3,-,CASSPGTPSSTDTQYF,TGTGCCAGCAGCCCCGGGACCCCGTCTAGCACAGATACGCAGTATTTT
-,TRBV7-2,TRBJ2-2,-,CASRGVSGVTGELFF,TGTGCCAGCAGGGGTGTTTCAGGGGTCACCGGGGAGCTGTTTTTT
-,TRBV28,TRBJ1-3,few,CASRRWTGGSGNTIYF,TGTGCCAGCAGACGGTGGACCGGCGGCTCTGGAAACACCATATATTTT
-,TRBV9,TRBJ2-2,-,CASSPKMNTGELFF,TGTGCCAGCAGCCCCAAGATGAACACCGGGGAGCTGTTTTTT
-,TRBV6-1,TRBJ2-7,once,CASANQGVSYEQYF,TGTGCCAGCGCGAACCAAGGGGTCTCCTACGAGCAGTACTTC
-,TRBV7-2,TRBJ1-1,-,CASSLERANTEAFF,TGTGCCAGCAGCTTAGAAAGGGCTAACACTGAAGCTTTCTTT
TRBD1,TRBV19,TRBJ1-5,few,CASSLSVGKTGSQPQHF,TGTGCCAGTAGTCTTTCGGTGGGCAAGACAGGGAGTCAGCCCCAGCATTTT
-,TRBV5-1,TRBJ2-6,-,CASTPSPGRSGANVLTF,TGCGCCAGCACCCCGAGTCCAGGGAGATCTGGGGCCAACGTCCTGACTTTC
TRBD1,TRBV5-1,TRBJ2-3,-,CASSAQGIPTDTQYF,TGCGCCAGCAGCGCACAGGGGATTCCCACAGATACGCAGTATTTT